The sequence of this T cell receptor beta chain was determined in a study of identical twins. TCRdb called the 5' RACE reads again in MiXCR, with one record for every CDR3 protein. The profile covers approximately 1.8 million distinct CDR3 sequences, with about 31% appearing a single time and less than 0.35% taken by the ten largest. Germline CDR1 and CDR2: DFQATT and SNEGSKA (reference sequence). V shed 7 bases and J shed 2 bases, with 18 bases lying between them. The CDR3 contains 16 residues. Study findings and constraints: Insertions were reduced in abundant cord blood beta clonotypes but not in memory repertoires.

This clonotype was seen only a few times. Its antigen is as yet unknown. This rearrangement joins TRBV20-1 to TRBJ2-6; weak D call: TRBD1 (5 bases). The origin of this receptor is a newborn girl in good health. Material: cord blood. CDR3 nucleotide sequence: TGCAGTGTAGATCCTACTCTAGGGGCTGGGGCCAACGTCCTGACTTTC. Protein sequence: CSVDPTLGAGANVLTF.